This TCR beta chain derives from a study of T cells after posttransplantation cyclophosphamide. Profiling relied on immunoSEQ multiplex PCR, and the TCRdb table lists in-frame clones only, not all of them. The sample holds tens of thousands of clones, about 90% seen once. Germline V gives CDR1 LNHDA, CDR2 SQIVND (reference sequence). This CDR3 region has 14 residues. The V and J ends lost 8 bases and 4 bases, in that order; junction bases with no gene match: 9. Source material: PBMCs. The chain combines TRBV19 with TRBJ1-2; 8 positions agree with TRBD1. The receptor's source is a woman in her forties with a blood cancer, CMV-positive, and with a related stem cell donor. The CDR3 is CASSGTGDFYGYTF. CDR3 DNA sequence: TGTGCCAGTTCGGGGACAGGAGATTTCTATGGCTACACCTTC.